The T cell receptor beta chain under discussion was sequenced for a study of CD8 T cells in ankylosing spondylitis. General study points: Past research had described some motif variants in reactive arthritis synovial fluid and blood. Among TCR beta sequences, a motif of several highly homologous variants appeared characteristic of ankylosing spondylitis blood.

TCRdb re-analysed the 5' RACE reads in MiXCR, keeping a single row per CDR3 protein. The sample shows 650,000 to 800,000 distinct CDR3 sequences, roughly 20% of them seen only once. In regard to this clonotype: Its specificity is unknown.

Sequencing was done on a sample of blood, either unsorted or a sorted T cell fraction (not recorded which). The TCR comes from a male donor with ankylosing spondylitis.

The chain's CDR3 is CASSLAASGSYEQYF. In DNA, the CDR3 is TGTGCCAGCAGTTTGGCGGCTAGCGGGTCCTACGAGCAGTACTTC. The chain uses TRBV28 and TRBJ2-7; TRBD2 matches 8 bases. Germline CDR1 reads MDHEN; CDR2 reads SYDVKM. The CDR3 contains 15 residues. With V trimmed by 3 bases and J by 1 base, 5 bases remained unmatched.